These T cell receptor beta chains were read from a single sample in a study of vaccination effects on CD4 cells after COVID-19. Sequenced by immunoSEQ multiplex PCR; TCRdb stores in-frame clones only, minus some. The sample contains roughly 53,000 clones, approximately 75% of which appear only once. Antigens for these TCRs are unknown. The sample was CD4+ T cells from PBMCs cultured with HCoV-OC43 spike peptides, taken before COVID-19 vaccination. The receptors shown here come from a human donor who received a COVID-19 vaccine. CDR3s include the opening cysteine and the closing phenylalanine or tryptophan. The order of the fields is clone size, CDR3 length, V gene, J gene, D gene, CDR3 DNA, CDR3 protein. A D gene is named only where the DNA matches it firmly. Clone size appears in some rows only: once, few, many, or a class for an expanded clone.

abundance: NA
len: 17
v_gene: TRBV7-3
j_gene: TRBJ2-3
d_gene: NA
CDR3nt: TGTGCCAGCAGCCCCCTTCGGTCCGGCGGAGTCGCAGATACGCAGTATTTT
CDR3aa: CASSPLRSGGVADTQYF

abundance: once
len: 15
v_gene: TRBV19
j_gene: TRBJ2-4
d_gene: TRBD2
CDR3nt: TGTGCCAGTAGAATAGCGGGGGAGGCCAAAAACATTCAGTACTTC
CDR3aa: CASRIAGEAKNIQYF

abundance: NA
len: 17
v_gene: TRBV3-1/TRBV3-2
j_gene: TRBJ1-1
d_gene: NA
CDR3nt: TGTGCCAGCAGCCAACCCGGGGGGAGCGATGGGAACACTGAAGCTTTCTTT
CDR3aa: CASSQPGGSDGNTEAFF

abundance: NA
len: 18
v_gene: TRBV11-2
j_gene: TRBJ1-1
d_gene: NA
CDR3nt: TGTGCCAGCAGCTTAGAGGGGGGGGCCGGACAACGAAACACTGAAGCTTTCTTT
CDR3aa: CASSLEGGAGQRNTEAFF

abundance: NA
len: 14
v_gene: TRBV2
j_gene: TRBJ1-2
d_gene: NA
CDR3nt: TGTGCCAGCAGCCGACTTGGCGACGGAGTCGGCTACACCTTC
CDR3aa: CASSRLGDGVGYTF

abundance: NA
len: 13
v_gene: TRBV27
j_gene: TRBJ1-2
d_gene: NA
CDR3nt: TGTGCCAGCAGTTTATCAGGGTCCTATGGCTACACCTTC
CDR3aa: CASSLSGSYGYTF

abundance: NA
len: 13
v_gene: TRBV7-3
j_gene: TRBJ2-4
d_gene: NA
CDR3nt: TGTGCCAGCAGCTTACGACAGTCGGACATTCAGTACTTC
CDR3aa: CASSLRQSDIQYF

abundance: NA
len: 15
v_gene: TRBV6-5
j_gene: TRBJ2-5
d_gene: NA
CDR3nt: TGTGCCAGCAGCCCCCAGGTCCACCCATCGGAAACCCAGTACTTC
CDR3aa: CASSPQVHPSETQYF

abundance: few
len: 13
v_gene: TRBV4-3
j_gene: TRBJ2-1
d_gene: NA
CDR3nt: TGCGCCAGCAGCCAAGGTCGCGTCAATGAGCAGTTCTTC
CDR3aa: CASSQGRVNEQFF

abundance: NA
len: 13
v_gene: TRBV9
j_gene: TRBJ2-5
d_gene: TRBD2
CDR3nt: TGTGCCAGCACCCCGGGGGGGGGAGAGACCCAGTACTTC
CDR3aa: CASTPGGGETQYF

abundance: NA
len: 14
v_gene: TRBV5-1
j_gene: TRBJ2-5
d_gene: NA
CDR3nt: TGCGCCAGCAGCTTGGGGCCGGTCCAAGAGACCCAGTACTTC
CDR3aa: CASSLGPVQETQYF

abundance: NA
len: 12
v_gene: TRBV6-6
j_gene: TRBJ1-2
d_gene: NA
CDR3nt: TGTGCCAGCACCTCCGCGGGGTATGGCTACACCTTC
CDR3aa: CASTSAGYGYTF

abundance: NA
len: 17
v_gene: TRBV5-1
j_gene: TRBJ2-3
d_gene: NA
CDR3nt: TGCGCCAGCAGCCCAACTCGGGCAGCAGATAGCACAGATACGCAGTATTTT
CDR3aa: CASSPTRAADSTDTQYF

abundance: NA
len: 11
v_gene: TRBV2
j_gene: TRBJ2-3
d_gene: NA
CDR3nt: TGTGCCAGCACCATGTCAGATACGCAGTATTTT
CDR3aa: CASTMSDTQYF

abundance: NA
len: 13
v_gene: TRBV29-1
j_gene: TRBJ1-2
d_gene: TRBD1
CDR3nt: TGCAGCGCCGACCAGGGGGCAGGCTATGGCTACACCTTC
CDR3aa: CSADQGAGYGYTF

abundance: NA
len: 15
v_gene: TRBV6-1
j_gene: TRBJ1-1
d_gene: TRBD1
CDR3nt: TGTGCCAGCAGTGAACCAGGGGGGGCGAAGACTGAAGCTTTCTTT
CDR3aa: CASSEPGGAKTEAFF

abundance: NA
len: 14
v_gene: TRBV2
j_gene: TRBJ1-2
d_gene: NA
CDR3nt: TGTGCCAGCAGTGTCCGTCAGGGACTGGGTGGCTACACCTTC
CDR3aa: CASSVRQGLGGYTF

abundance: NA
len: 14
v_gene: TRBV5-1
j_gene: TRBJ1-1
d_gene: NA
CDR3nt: TGCGCCAGCAGCTTGGGGGGAGCGAACACTGAAGCTTTCTTT
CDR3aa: CASSLGGANTEAFF

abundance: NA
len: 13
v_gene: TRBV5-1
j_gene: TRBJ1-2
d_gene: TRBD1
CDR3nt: TGCGCCAGCAGCGGGACAGGGTACGATGGCTACACCTTC
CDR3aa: CASSGTGYDGYTF

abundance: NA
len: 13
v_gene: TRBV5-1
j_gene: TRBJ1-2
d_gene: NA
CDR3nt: TGCGCCAGCGGGGACGAGGGGGGCTATGGCTACACCTTC
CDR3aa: CASGDEGGYGYTF

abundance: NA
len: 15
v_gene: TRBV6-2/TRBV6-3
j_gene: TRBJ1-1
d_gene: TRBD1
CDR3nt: TGTGCCAGCAGTTACCAGGGGGGTATTGTTACTGAAGCTTTCTTT
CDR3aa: CASSYQGGIVTEAFF

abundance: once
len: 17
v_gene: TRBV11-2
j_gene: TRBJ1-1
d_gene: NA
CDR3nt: TGTGCCAGCAGCTTACTACTCGGGCGGGGGACGGGCACTGAAGCTTTCTTT
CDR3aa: CASSLLLGRGTGTEAFF

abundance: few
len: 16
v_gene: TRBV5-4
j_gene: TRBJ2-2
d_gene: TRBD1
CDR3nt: TGTGCCAGCAGCAGCACCGGGACAGGGGGCGGCGGGGAGCTGTTTTTT
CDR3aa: CASSSTGTGGGGELFF

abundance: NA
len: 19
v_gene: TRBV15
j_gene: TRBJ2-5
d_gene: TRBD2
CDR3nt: TGTGCCACCAGCAGAAAAGGACTAGCGGTTCCGCAGGTACAAGAGACCCAGTACTTC
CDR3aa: CATSRKGLAVPQVQETQYF

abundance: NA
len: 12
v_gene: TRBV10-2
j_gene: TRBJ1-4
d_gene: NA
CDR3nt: TGCGCCAGCAGTGTTGGGAATGAAAAACTGTTTTTT
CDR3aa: CASSVGNEKLFF

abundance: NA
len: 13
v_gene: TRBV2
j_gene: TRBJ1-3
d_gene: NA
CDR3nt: TGTGCCAGCAGTGAAGCCTTTGGAAACACCATATATTTT
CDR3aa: CASSEAFGNTIYF

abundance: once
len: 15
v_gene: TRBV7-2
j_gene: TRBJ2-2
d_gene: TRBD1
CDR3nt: TGTGCCAGCAGCCCCGGGACAGGGAGAACCGGGGAGCTGTTTTTT
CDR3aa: CASSPGTGRTGELFF

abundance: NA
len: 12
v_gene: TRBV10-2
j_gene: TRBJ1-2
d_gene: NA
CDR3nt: TGCGCCAGCAGTGTGGTAGGGAGTGGCTACACCTTC
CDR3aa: CASSVVGSGYTF

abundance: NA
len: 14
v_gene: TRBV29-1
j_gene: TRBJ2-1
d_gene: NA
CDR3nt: TGCAGCGCCCGGACGGAGCCTCTATACAATGAGCAGTTCTTC
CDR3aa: CSARTEPLYNEQFF

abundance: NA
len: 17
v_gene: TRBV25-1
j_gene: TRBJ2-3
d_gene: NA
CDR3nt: TGTGCCAGCAGTCCCCCATCCGGGACTGGGAGCACAGATACGCAGTATTTT
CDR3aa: CASSPPSGTGSTDTQYF

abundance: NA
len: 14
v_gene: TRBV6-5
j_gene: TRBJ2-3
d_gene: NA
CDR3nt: TGTGCCAGCAGTTACTCAACAGGCACAGATACGCAGTATTTT
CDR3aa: CASSYSTGTDTQYF

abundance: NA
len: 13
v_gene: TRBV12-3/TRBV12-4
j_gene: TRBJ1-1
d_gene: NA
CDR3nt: TGTGCCAGCAGTTGGGGGGTGGGAACTGAAGCTTTCTTT
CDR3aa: CASSWGVGTEAFF

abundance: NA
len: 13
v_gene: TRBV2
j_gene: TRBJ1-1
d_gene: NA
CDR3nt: TGTGCCAGCATCAGGGAAACGAACACTGAAGCTTTCTTT
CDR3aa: CASIRETNTEAFF

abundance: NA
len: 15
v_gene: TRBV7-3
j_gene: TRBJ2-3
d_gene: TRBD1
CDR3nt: TGTGCCAGCAGCGCCCGGACAGGGGGATTAGATACGCAGTATTTT
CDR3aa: CASSARTGGLDTQYF

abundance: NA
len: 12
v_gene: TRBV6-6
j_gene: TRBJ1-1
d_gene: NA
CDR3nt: TGTGCCAGCAGTTACTCGATCACTGAAGCTTTCTTT
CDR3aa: CASSYSITEAFF

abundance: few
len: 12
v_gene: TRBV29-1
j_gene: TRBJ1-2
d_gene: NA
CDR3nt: TGCAGCGTTGACGCCACATACTATGGCTACACCTTC
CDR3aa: CSVDATYYGYTF

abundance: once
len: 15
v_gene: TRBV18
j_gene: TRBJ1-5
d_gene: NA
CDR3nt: TGTGCCAGCTCACCTAGGGACGGATCAAATCAGCCCCAGCATTTT
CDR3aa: CASSPRDGSNQPQHF

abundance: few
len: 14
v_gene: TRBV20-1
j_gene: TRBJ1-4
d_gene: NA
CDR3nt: TGCAGTGCTAGTTTGGGACATAACCAGGAAAAACTGTTTTTT
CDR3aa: CSASLGHNQEKLFF

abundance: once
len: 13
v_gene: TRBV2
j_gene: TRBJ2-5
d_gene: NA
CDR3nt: TGTGCCAGCAGTACGCAGACGGGGGAGACCCAGTACTTC
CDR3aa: CASSTQTGETQYF

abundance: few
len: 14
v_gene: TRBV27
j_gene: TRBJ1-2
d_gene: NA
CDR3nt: TGTGCCAGCAGTTCCAATAGGCTCGGACATGGCTACACCTTC
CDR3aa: CASSSNRLGHGYTF

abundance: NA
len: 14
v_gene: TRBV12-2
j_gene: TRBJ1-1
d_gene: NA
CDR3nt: TGTGCAAGTCGCGCCCGAAGACTGAACACTGAAGCTTTCTTT
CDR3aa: CASRARRLNTEAFF